Detailed here is one TCR beta chain. The antigen it binds to is not known. This likely comes from a read error, as the CDR3 has no conserved phenylalanine or tryptophan at its end. This sample stems from a study of T cells in Graves' hyperthyroidism and ophthalmopathy (dated by TCRdb to about 2019). For the study in its entirety: Peripheral blood samples were taken at the time of initial diagnosis, prior to any treatment. The 100 or so discovery patients were randomly split 7:3 into training and test sets. Whether ophthalmopathy could be predicted prospectively was tested in an independent validation cohort made up of fewer than 20 hyperthyroidism patients plus 17 patients who later progressed to ophthalmopathy. A discovery cohort of about 96 patients, 43 with Graves' ophthalmopathy and under 60 with stable Graves' hyperthyroidism, was used to find distinguishing TCR V-J signatures. After sampling, hyperthyroidism patients received methimazole starting at 30 mg daily, and ophthalmopathy patients received high-dose intravenous methylprednisolone. In six Graves' hyperthyroidism patients, the study also compared T-cell repertoires from thyroid tissue with T-cell repertoires from blood. The paper describes TCR Vbeta CDR3 sequencing of 135 peripheral blood samples, made up of 43 ophthalmopathy patients, 70 to 75 hyperthyroidism patients and 17 progressor patients. On the study overall, not on this receptor specifically: Ophthalmopathy was separated from stable hyperthyroidism by a 13 V-J signature model, with approximately 85% sensitivity and about 81% specificity obtained in cross-validation and 80%/75% obtained in testing. In validation, progression to ophthalmopathy was predicted by the model with 55% to 71% sensitivity and around 75% specificity, a median of approximately 7.1 months before onset. Most expanded thyroid clonotypes (frequency above 0.001) were also detected in blood, a finding suggesting that blood repertoires may reflect thyroid immune responses. No statistical method was used to fix the sample size in advance, and group allocation was not hidden from the investigators.

Ophthalmopathy patients had moderately to severely active disease, with a Clinical Activity Score of 3 or more, a NOSPECS grade of 4 or more, and a disease duration of less than 3 months. Any patient with an uncontrolled infection, another autoimmune disease, pregnancy or lactation was excluded. Clinical symptoms, serum thyroxine and TRAb, thyroid ultrasound, and orbital computed tomography formed the basis for the diagnoses. Ficoll-Paque density gradient centrifugation was used to isolate PBMCs from about 10 ml of fresh peripheral blood. Total RNA was extracted using Trizol reagent, and RNA quality was assessed on an Agilent 2100 Bioanalyzer. From a lookup of the germline V gene, CDR1 and CDR2 are SGHAT and FQNNGV. V and J are trimmed by 5 bases and 3 bases, and the gene matches miss 8 bases of the junction. The CDR3 extends over 15 residues, inclusive of both ends. CDR3 DNA is the only sequence kept; it has 45 bases, read in frame from the first base.

The TCR beta CDR3 regions were amplified from RNA transcripts. For the first round of RT-PCR on the TCR CDR3, the HTBI primer set was used together with the Qiagen OneStep RT-PCR kit. The libraries were constructed in a second round of multiplex PCR and then size-selected and purified. Sequencing of the libraries was done on an Illumina HiSeq2000 using paired-end 100 bp reads. The paper's processing steps were these. SOAPnuke was used to process the raw data, with reads discarded if the reads contained adapters or uncalled bases, had a mean Phred below 15, or lacked an exact constant-primer or identifier match. COPE v1.2.5 was used to merge high-quality paired reads, and clonotypes were defined as unique nucleotide sequences. Clonotypes were aligned to IMGT TRBV, TRBD and TRBJ reference segments using MiTCR v1.1. Only V-J combinations with frequency above 0.0001, covering 99% to 99.2% of repertoires, were analysed. A TCS score was defined as the ratio between F50 (clonal expansion) and ExV (chaos), using BLOSUM62-based TCRdist between CDR3 peptides within each V-J. Welch's t-statistics and random forest reduced 500 to 650 V-J features to around 14, which were used in a naive Bayes classifier (R e1071). The public reads were reanalyzed by TCRdb: fastp trimming at Q25, MiXCR alignment, in-frame beta chains only. One record per CDR3 amino acid sequence lists the most common genes and DNA. The V and J calls and clone size come from TCRdb's table, not from the authors' own analysis. This sample is represented by fewer than 450,000 distinct CDR3 sequences; roughly 15% of them were singletons. The ten largest clones represent approximately 19% of the sample.

The sequence was collected from an older woman with Graves' ophthalmopathy. Rearrangement joined TRBV11-2 to TRBJ2-7, and TRBD2 aligns with 9 junction nucleotides. Material: blood. The CDR3 protein: CASSPNPTSGYEQYL. Here is the DNA: TGTGCCAGCAGCCCGAACCCGACTAGCGGCTACGAGCAGTACCTC.